The 21 T cell receptor beta chains below all came from one sample that was sequenced in a study of T cell changes during pregnancy in multiple sclerosis (dated by TCRdb to the late 2010s). Library preparation used the immunoSEQ multiplex PCR assay. TCRdb carries this immuneACCESS record with in-frame sequences only. Its versions omit some clonotypes, under half of them owing to an unresolved V gene in the studies checked, with the rest unexplained. A total of approximately 41,000 clones appear in this sample, approximately 92% of them only once. The top ten clonotypes cover roughly 0.69% of the sample. Sequenced here: CD4+ T cells from peripheral blood mononuclear cells, sampled in the first trimester of pregnancy. These receptors all come from a female donor with multiple sclerosis, enrolled in a pregnancy study.

V is TRBV6-5 and J is TRBJ1-4; D is possibly TRBD1 (6 bases). This CDR3 region has 15 residues. Germline V gene data show CDR1 as MNHEY and CDR2 as SVGAGI. The V gene lost 5 bases and the J gene lost 2 bases, with 12 bases spanning the gap. The CDR3 loop is CASSGTGLTNEKLFF. CDR3 sequence (DNA): TGTGCCAGCAGTGGAACAGGGCTCACTAATGAAAAACTGTTTTTT.

This clone was seen more than once but under ten times. The CDR3 coding sequence is TGTGCCAGCAGCGCCCGGGACAGCTCGGTCTATGGCTACACCTTC. Amino acid sequence: CASSARDSSVYGYTF. The V call is TRBV2, the J call TRBJ1-2; 7 bases are a match to TRBD1. Germline V lookup: CDR1 SNHLY, CDR2 FYNNEI. The CDR3 totals 15 residues. Trimming removed 6 bases from V and 4 bases from J; junction bases left unmatched: 11.

The chain links TRBV2 to TRBJ2-2; TRBD2 matches 8 bases. The J segment lost 6 bases and the V segment lost 3 bases, leaving 6 bases of the junction unmatched. CDR1 SNHLY and CDR2 FYNNEI come from the germline V gene. The CDR3 sequence is 15 residues long. The CDR3 DNA follows: TGTGCCAGCAGTGAGACGAGCGGGAGTCCCGGGGAGCTGTTTTTT. Translating it yields CASSETSGSPGELFF. Variable domain in full (rest from reference TRBV2 and TRBJ2-2): EPEVTQTPSHQVTQMGQEVILRCVPISNHLYFYWYRQILGQKVEFLVSFYNNEISEKSEIFDDQFSVERPDGSNFTLKIRSTKLEDSAMYFCASSETSGSPGELFFGEGSRLTVL.

The rearrangement uses TRBV20-1 and TRBJ1-2; D call uncertain. Looked up from germline, CDR1 is DFQATT and CDR2 is SNEGSKA (reference sequence). The CDR3 covers 11 residues. V was shortened by 1 base and J by 8 bases, with 8 bases between the two germline ends. As DNA, the CDR3 is TGCAGTGCTAGAGTTGGAGACGGCTACACCTTC. This translates into CSARVGDGYTF.

CDR3 residues: CASSPGLAATQETQYF. CDR3 coding DNA: TGTGCCAGCAGCCCGGGACTAGCGGCGACCCAAGAGACCCAGTACTTC. The chain combines TRBV11-3 with TRBJ2-5, with 11 bases fitting TRBD2. This CDR3 is 16 amino acids long. Germline V CDR1 and CDR2: SGHNT, YENEEA. After removal of 5 bases from V and 1 base from J, the junction contained 6 bases not matched to a gene. The full variable domain, in which reference TRBV11-3 and TRBJ2-5 provide the parts outside the CDR3, is EAGVVQSPRYKIIEKKQPVAFWCNPISGHNTLYWYLQNLGQGPELLIRYENEEAVDDSQLPKDRFSAERLKGVDSTLKIQPAELGDSAVYLCASSPGLAATQETQYFGPGTRLLVL.

The chain is built from TRBV6-1 and TRBJ2-2, with D possibly matching TRBD2 (6 bases). Germline-derived CDR1 and CDR2 are MNHNS and SASEGT. V was shortened by 4 bases and J by 2 bases, with 11 bases between the two germline ends. This CDR3 has 15 residues. CDR3 DNA sequence: TGTGCCAGCAGTGGGGCGGACTACAACACCGGGGAGCTGTTTTTT. Translation gives CASSGADYNTGELFF.

This clone came up once. The gene calls are TRBV25-1 and TRBJ1-6; TRBD1 might be the D (5 bases). The germline gives CDR1 MGHDK, CDR2 SYGVNS. With 5 bases removed from V and 6 bases from J, the gap between germline ends came to 11 bases. This CDR3 spans 14 amino acids. The CDR3 loop is CASSRGIGNSPLHF. The CDR3 bases are TGTGCCAGCAGTCGGGGGATTGGTAATTCACCCCTCCACTTT.

Only one count was recorded for this clone. This chain joins TRBV4-3 and TRBJ1-6; a possible D gene is TRBD1 (6 bases). The germline gives CDR1 LGHNA, CDR2 YSLEER. With 1 base removed from V and 6 bases from J, the gap between germline ends came to 10 bases. CDR3 length: 15 amino acids. CDR3: CASSQGGRGNSPLHF. CDR3 DNA: TGCGCCAGCAGCCAAGGGGGGCGCGGTAATTCACCCCTCCACTTT.

The J gene is TRBJ2-2, the V gene TRBV7-8; D might be TRBD1 (5 bases). Between the trimmed V and J ends, which lost 5 bases and 16 bases, there was a span of 26 bases. The germline V gene encodes CDR1 SGHVS and CDR2 FQNEAQ. The CDR3 is 15 residues long. This CDR3 is CASSADRLRWGKRFF. CDR3 coding DNA: TGTGCCAGCAGCGCCGACAGACTGCGATGGGGAAAGAGGTTTTTT.

This chain connects TRBV6-1 to TRBJ2-2; maybe TRBD2 (5 bases). Germline V gene sequence: CDR1 MNHNS, CDR2 SASEGT. V gave up 6 bases and J gave up 8 bases, with 13 bases separating them. The CDR3 covers 13 residues. The CDR3 region has the DNA TGTGCCAGCAGGGTCCTAGCTGCTGGGGAGCTGTTTTTT. Its protein product is CASRVLAAGELFF.

Ten or more counts support this clone. The chain recombines TRBV7-2 with TRBJ2-2; 9 bases line up with TRBD1. CDR1 and CDR2 (germline): SGHTA, FQGNSA. The V segment lost 2 bases and the J segment 6 bases; nucleotides outside the gene matches: 1. This CDR3 is built from 14 residues. CDR3 amino acids: CASSLRQGAGELFF. In nucleotides, the CDR3 is TGTGCCAGCAGCTTAAGACAGGGGGCCGGGGAGCTGTTTTTT.

The chain recombines TRBV19 with TRBJ2-7; a possible D gene is TRBD1 (5 bases). Trimming left V 2 bases short and J 6 bases short, with 11 bases between. Germline V lookup: CDR1 LNHDA, CDR2 SQIVND (reference sequence). This CDR3 is 13 amino acids long. The DNA of the CDR3 is TGTGCCAGTAGTATACAGGGTCTTGGCGAGCAGTACTTC. It specifies CASSIQGLGEQYF.

The V gene is TRBV28, the J gene TRBJ1-5, with D perhaps matching TRBD1 (5 bases). The germline CDR1 and CDR2 sequences are MDHEN and SYDVKM. V dropped 7 bases and J dropped 9 bases, with 13 bases sitting between them. The length of the CDR3 is 12 residues. CDR3: CASTLGGWPQHF. CDR3 coding DNA: TGTGCCAGCACCCTGGGGGGGTGGCCCCAGCATTTT.

J is TRBJ2-7 and V is TRBV7-2, with D possibly TRBD1 on 5 matching bases. V lost 4 bases to trimming and J lost 6 bases, with 16 bases between them. In germline, CDR1 is SGHTA, CDR2 FQGNSA. The CDR3 covers 14 residues. This CDR3 reads CASSSPVQESEQYF. CDR3 DNA: TGTGCCAGCAGCTCGCCCGTACAGGAATCCGAGCAGTACTTC. The whole variable domain, filled in from reference TRBV7-2 and TRBJ2-7, reads GAGVSQSPSNKVTEKGKDVELRCDPISGHTALYWYRQSLGQGLEFLIYFQGNSAPDKSGLPSDRFSAERTGGSVSTLTIQRTQQEDSAVYLCASSSPVQESEQYFGPGTRLTVT.

The V call is TRBV4-1, the J call TRBJ2-6; D gene ambiguous. CDR3 length equals 17 residues. The germline V gene has CDR1 MGHRA and CDR2 YSYEKL. Trimming removed 1 base at V and 0 bases at J, with 10 bases between. In DNA form, the CDR3 reads TGCGCCAGCAGCCAAGTGGTGCGGAACTCTGGGGCCAACGTCCTGACTTTC. It codes for CASSQVVRNSGANVLTF.

By proportion, this clone is medium-sized. This chain joins TRBV28 and TRBJ2-7; TRBD1 agrees at 12 bases. Germline CDR1 reads MDHEN; CDR2 reads SYDVKM. The CDR3 loop spans 17 amino acids. The ends lost 6 bases at V and 8 bases at J; junction bases unmatched: 17. CDR3 region: CASSLRGIGTGGGKQYF. For the CDR3, the DNA is TGTGCCAGCAGCCTGCGGGGCATCGGGACAGGGGGCGGGAAGCAGTACTTC.

The rearrangement uses TRBV18 and TRBJ2-4, with D tentatively TRBD2 (6 bases). Germline loops: CDR1 KGHSH, CDR2 LQKENI. The CDR3 runs to 16 residues. V lost 6 bases to trimming and J lost 3 bases, with 18 bases between them. CDR3 residues: CASSQDGTVNKNIQYF. CDR3 in DNA: TGTGCCAGCTCTCAAGACGGGACTGTGAACAAAAACATTCAGTACTTC. Based on the CDR3 plus reference TRBV18 and TRBJ2-4, the full variable domain is NAGVMQNPRHLVRRRGQEARLRCSPMKGHSHVYWYRQLPEEGLKFMVYLQKENIIDESGMPKERFSAEFPKEGPSILRIQQVVRGDSAAYFCASSQDGTVNKNIQYFGAGTRLSVL.

This clone appeared a single time. The chain uses TRBV16 and TRBJ1-5; possibly TRBD1 for D (6 bases). From germline, CDR1 is KGHSY and CDR2 FQNENV. The CDR3 consists of 15 residues. V was clipped by 0 bases and J by 7 bases, with 13 bases between them. The CDR3 region has the DNA TGTGCCAGCAGCCAATCCGGCAGGGGAGGGCAGCCCCAGCATTTT. It codes for CASSQSGRGGQPQHF. Complete variable domain (other parts from reference TRBV16 and TRBJ1-5): GEEVAQTPKHLVRGEGQKAKLYCAPIKGHSYVFWYQQVLKNEFKFLISFQNENVFDETGMPKERFSAKCLPNSPCSLEIQATKLEDSAVYFCASSQSGRGGQPQHFGDGTRLSIL.

V is TRBV4-2 and J is TRBJ2-1; TRBD2 matches 7 bases. V gave up 1 base and J gave up 3 bases; unmatched junction bases: 6. This CDR3 contains 16 residues. Germline values: CDR1 LGHNA, CDR2 YNFKEQ. CDR3 amino acids: CASSQGGGRVYNEQFF. The CDR3 DNA sequence: TGTGCCAGCAGCCAAGGGGGGGGGAGAGTCTACAATGAGCAGTTCTTC.

The rearrangement joins TRBV11-3 to TRBJ2-2; the D gene is possibly TRBD2 (6 bases). The length of the CDR3 is 15 residues. V was clipped by 4 bases and J by 6 bases, with 15 bases between them. The germline V gene has CDR1 SGHNT and CDR2 YENEEA. The CDR3 DNA is TGTGCCAGCAGCTCCACGGGGGTTTCGGCCGGGGAGCTGTTTTTT. Translation gives CASSSTGVSAGELFF.

The chain employs TRBV30 and TRBJ1-1; 7 nucleotides agree with TRBD1. Trimming removed 5 bases from V and 8 bases from J; junction bases left unmatched: 5. From germline, CDR1 is GTSNPN and CDR2 SVGIG (reference sequence). This CDR3 is built from 11 residues. CDR3: CAWDTGAEAFF. The CDR3 DNA reads as TGTGCCTGGGACACAGGGGCCGAAGCTTTCTTT.